Included here is one T cell receptor (beta chain) sequence, with context. Its antigen is currently unknown. The data stem from a study of T cell responses to AZD1222 COVID-19 vaccine. General study findings and limits: Clonal diversity was possibly underestimated; the donors were predominantly white British and more often female.

V was pared by 6 bases and J by 10 bases, with 18 bases between. The germline CDR1 and CDR2 sequences are LNHDA and SQIVND (reference sequence). The CDR3 is made up of 13 amino acids. The protocol was immunoSEQ multiplex PCR, while the TCRdb copy is restricted to in-frame clones and leaves out a portion. The repertoire consists of 150,000 to 200,000 clones, with 85% to 90% occurring once and the leading ten covering approximately 10%. This sample comprised peripheral blood, obtained 28 days after the second AZD1222 dose. This receptor was obtained from an adult who received the AZD1222 COVID-19 vaccine. The chain employs TRBV19 and TRBJ1-2, with a tentative D call TRBD1 (5 bases). The DNA for the CDR3 is TGTGCCAGTAGCCCGACCCTCGACAGATTCTACACCTTC. Translation gives CASSPTLDRFYTF.